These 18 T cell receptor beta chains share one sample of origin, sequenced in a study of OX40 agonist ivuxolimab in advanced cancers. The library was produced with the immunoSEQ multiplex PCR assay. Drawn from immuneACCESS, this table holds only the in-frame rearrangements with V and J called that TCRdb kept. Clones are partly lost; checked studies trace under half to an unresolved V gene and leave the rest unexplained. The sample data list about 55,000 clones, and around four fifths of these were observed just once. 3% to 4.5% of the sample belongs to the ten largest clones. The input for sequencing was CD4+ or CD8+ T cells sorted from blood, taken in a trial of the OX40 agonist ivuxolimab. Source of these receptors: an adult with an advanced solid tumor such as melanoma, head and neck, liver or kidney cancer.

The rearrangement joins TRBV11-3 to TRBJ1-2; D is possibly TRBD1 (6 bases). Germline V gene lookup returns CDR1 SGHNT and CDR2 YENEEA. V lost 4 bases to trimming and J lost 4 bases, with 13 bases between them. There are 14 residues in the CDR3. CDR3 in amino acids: CASSSRTVPYGYTF. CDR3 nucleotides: TGTGCCAGCAGCTCAAGGACAGTTCCCTATGGCTACACCTTC.

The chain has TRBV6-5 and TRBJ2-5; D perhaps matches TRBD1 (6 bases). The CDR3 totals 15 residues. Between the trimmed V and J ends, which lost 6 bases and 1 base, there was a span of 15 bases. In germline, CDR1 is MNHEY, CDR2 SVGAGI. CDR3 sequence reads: CASSFRQALQETQYF. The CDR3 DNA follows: TGTGCCAGCAGCTTCCGACAGGCCCTCCAAGAGACCCAGTACTTC.

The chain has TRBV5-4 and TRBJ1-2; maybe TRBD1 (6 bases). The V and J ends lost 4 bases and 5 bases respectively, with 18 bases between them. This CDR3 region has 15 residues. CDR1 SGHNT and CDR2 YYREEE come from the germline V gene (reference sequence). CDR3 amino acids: CASSRVPGEGYGYTF. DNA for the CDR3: TGTGCCAGCAGCCGGGTCCCAGGGGAAGGTTATGGCTACACCTTC.

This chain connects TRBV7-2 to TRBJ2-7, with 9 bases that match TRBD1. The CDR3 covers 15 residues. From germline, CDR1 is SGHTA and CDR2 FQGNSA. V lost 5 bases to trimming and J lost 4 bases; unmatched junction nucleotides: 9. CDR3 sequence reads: CASSPQGAQGYEQYF. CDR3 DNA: TGTGCCAGCAGCCCACAGGGGGCGCAAGGATACGAGCAGTACTTC. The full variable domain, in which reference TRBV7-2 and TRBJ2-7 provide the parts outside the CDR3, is GAGVSQSPSNKVTEKGKDVELRCDPISGHTALYWYRQSLGQGLEFLIYFQGNSAPDKSGLPSDRFSAERTGGSVSTLTIQRTQQEDSAVYLCASSPQGAQGYEQYFGPGTRLTVT.

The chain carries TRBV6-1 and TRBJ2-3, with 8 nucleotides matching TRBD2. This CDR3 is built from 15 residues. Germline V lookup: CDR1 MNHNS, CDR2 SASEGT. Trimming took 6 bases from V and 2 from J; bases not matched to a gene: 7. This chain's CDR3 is CASRPTSGTTDTQYF. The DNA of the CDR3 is TGTGCCAGCAGGCCCACTAGCGGTACCACAGATACGCAGTATTTT.

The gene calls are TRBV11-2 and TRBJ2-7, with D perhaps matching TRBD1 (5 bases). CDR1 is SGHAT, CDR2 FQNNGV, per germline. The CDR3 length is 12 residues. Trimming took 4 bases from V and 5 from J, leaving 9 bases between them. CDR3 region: CASSSDRHEQYF. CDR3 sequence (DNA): TGTGCCAGCAGCTCTGACAGACACGAGCAGTACTTC.

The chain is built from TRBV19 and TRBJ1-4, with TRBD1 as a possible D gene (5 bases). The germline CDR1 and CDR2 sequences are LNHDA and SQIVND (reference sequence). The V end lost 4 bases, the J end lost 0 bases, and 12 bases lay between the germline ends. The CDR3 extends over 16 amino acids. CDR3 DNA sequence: TGTGCCAGTAGTAGAACTGACAGAGCAACTAATGAAAAACTGTTTTTT. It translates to CASSRTDRATNEKLFF.

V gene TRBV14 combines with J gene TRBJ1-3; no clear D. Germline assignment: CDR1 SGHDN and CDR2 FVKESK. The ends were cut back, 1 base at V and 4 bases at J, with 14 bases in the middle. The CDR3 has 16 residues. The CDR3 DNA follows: TGTGCCAGCAGCCAAGGGCAGCTACAGTCCGGAAACACCATATATTTT. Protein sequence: CASSQGQLQSGNTIYF.

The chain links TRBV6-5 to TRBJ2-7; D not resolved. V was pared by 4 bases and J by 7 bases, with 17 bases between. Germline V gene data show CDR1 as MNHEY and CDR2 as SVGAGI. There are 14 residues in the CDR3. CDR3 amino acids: CASSSDGGRGEQYF. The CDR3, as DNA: TGTGCCAGCAGTTCCGACGGCGGCCGCGGAGAGCAGTACTTC.

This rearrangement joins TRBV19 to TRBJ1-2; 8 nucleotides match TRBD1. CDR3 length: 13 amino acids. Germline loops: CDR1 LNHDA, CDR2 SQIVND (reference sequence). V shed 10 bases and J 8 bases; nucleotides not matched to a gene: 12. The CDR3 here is CATQARTGKGYTF. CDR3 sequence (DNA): TGTGCCACTCAGGCGAGGACAGGGAAAGGCTACACCTTC.

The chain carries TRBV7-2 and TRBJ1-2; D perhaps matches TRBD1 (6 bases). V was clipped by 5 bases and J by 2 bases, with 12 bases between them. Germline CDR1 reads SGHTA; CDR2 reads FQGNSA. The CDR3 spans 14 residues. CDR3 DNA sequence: TGTGCCAGCAGCCAAACCGACAGGAACTATGGCTACACCTTC. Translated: CASSQTDRNYGYTF.

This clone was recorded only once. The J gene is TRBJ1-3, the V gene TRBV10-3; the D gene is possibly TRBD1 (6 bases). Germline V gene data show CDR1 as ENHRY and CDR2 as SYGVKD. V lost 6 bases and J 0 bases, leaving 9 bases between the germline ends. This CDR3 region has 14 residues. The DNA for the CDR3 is TGTGCCATCAGGGGGGACAACTCTGGAAACACCATATATTTT. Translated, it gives CAIRGDNSGNTIYF.

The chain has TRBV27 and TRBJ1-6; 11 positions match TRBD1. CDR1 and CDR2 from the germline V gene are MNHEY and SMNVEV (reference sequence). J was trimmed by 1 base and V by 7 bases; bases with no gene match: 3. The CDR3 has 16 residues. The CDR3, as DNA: TGTGCCAGCAAAGGACAGGGGGCGTCCTATAATTCACCCCTCCACTTT. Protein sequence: CASKGQGASYNSPLHF.

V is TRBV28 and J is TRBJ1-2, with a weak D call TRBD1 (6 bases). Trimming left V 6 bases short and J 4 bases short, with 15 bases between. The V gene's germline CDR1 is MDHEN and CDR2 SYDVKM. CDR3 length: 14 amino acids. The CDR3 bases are TGTGCCAGCAGGCCCCAGGGGTATAGCTATGGCTACACCTTC. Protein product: CASRPQGYSYGYTF.

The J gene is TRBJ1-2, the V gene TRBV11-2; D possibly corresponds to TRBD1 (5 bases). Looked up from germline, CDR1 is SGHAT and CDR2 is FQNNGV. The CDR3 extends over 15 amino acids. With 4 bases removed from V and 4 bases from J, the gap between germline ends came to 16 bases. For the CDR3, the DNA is TGTGCCAGCAGCTCGCTTTCCGGGACTTCCTATGGCTACACCTTC. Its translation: CASSSLSGTSYGYTF. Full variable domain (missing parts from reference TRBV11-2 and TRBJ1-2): EAGVAQSPRYKIIEKRQSVAFWCNPISGHATLYWYQQILGQGPKLLIQFQNNGVVDDSQLPKDRFSAERLKGVDSTLKIQPAKLEDSAVYLCASSSLSGTSYGYTFGSGTRLTVV.

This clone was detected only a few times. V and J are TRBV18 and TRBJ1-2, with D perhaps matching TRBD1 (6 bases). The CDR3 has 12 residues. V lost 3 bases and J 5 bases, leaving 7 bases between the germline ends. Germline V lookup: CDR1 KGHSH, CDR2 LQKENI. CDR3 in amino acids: CASSPDSYGYTF. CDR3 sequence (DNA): TGTGCCAGCTCACCGGACAGTTATGGCTACACCTTC. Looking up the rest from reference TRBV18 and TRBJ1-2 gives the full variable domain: NAGVMQNPRHLVRRRGQEARLRCSPMKGHSHVYWYRQLPEEGLKFMVYLQKENIIDESGMPKERFSAEFPKEGPSILRIQQVVRGDSAAYFCASSPDSYGYTFGSGTRLTVV.

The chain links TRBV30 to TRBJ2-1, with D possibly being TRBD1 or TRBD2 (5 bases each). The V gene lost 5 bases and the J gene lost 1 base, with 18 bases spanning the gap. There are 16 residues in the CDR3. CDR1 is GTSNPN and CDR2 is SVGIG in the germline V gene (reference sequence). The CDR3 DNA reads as TGTGCCTGGGCTATCCCAGGGACCATGTCCTACAATGAGCAGTTCTTC. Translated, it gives CAWAIPGTMSYNEQFF.

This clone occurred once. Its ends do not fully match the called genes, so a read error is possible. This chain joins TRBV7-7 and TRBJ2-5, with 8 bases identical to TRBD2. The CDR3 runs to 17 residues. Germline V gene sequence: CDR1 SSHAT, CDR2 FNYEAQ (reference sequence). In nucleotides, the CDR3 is TGTGCTAGCAGCCCCGGTGGGGGTAGCGGGGTCGGAGAGACCCAGTACTTC. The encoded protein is CASSPGGGSGVGETQYF.